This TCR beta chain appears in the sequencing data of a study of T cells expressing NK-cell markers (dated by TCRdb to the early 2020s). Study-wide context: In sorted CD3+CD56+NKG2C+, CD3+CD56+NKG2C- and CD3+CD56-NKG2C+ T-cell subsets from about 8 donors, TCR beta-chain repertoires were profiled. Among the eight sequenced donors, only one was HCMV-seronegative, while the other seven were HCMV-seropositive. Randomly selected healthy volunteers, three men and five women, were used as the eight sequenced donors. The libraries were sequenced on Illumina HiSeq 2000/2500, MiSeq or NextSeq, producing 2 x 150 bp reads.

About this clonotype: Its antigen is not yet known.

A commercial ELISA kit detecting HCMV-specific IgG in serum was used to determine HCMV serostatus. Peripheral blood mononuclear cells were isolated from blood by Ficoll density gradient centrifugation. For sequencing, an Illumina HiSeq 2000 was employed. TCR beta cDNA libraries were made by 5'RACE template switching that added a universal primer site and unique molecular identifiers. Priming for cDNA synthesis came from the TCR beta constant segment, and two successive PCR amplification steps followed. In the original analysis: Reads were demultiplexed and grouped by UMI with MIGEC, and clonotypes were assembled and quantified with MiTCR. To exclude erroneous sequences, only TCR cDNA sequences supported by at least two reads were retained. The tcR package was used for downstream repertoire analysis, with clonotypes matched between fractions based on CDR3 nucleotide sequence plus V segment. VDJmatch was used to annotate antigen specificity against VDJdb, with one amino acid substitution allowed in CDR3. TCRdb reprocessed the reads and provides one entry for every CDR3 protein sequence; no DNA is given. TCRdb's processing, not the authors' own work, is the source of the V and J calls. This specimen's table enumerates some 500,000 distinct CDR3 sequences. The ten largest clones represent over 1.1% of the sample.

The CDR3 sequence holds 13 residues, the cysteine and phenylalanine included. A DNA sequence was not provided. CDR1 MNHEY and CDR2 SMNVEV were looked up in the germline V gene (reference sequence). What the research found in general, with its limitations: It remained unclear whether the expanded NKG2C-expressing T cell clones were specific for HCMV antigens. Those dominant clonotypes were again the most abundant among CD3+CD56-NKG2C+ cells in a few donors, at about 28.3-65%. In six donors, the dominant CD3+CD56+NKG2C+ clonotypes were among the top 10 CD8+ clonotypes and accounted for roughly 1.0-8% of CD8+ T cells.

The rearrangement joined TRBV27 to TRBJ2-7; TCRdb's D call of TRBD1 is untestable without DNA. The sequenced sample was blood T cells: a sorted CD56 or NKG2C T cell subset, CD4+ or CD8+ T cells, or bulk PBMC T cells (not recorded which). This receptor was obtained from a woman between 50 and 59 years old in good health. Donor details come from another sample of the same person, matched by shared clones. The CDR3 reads CASSSEDRVEQYF.